Listed below are T cell receptor beta chains from one sample, sequenced in a study of shared clonotypes between healthy human individuals. TCRdb keeps only in-frame clones here, not all; method: immunoSEQ multiplex PCR. The table lists just under 350,000 clones, around 79% of them singletons. The source material was memory CD4+ T cells sorted from blood. The receptor set was obtained from a man younger than 40 in good health. Both conserved end residues are trimmed from each CDR3. Size values are once, few and many counts, or a class for expanded clones, and some rows have none.

v_call	j_call	clone_size	cdr3_aa
TRBV4-1	TRBJ2-7	-	ASSSLPHYEQY
TRBV29-1	TRBJ2-7	-	SVGGLAPYEQY
TRBV19	TRBJ2-7	-	ASSPPGTGRRGYEQY
TRBV2	TRBJ2-5	-	ASSERRETQY
TRBV10-1	TRBJ2-3	-	ASRDGERQY
TRBV10-3	TRBJ1-2	-	AISGEANYGYT
TRBV7-6	TRBJ1-1	-	ASSHYGDRGPHKPNTEAF
TRBV27	TRBJ1-5	few	ASSLSGISNQPQH
TRBV6-1	TRBJ2-5	-	ASSFGLVAQETQY
TRBV12-5	TRBJ1-2	-	ASGRDSYGYT
TRBV2	TRBJ2-7	-	ASSPYEQY
TRBV30	TRBJ2-3	-	AWIQGSADTQY
TRBV19	TRBJ2-7	many	ASSMNWGPGEQY
TRBV5-4	TRBJ2-7	-	ASSLGSTSYEQY
TRBV7-9	TRBJ1-6	-	ASSKSRWGERFGSPLH
TRBV14	TRBJ2-7	many	ASSQAKRALSNEQY
TRBV5-6	TRBJ2-1	-	ASSLASEQF
TRBV1	TRBJ1-1	-	TSTPRRTTEAF
TRBV2	TRBJ1-1	-	ASQTGTANTEAF
TRBV5-4	TRBJ2-7	-	ASSLAGRNYEQY
TRBV6-5	TRBJ2-7	-	ASRQGTYEQY
TRBV7-2	TRBJ2-5	-	ASSPRMRETQY
TRBV7-2	TRBJ2-3	-	ASSLVAGLEEY
TRBV2	TRBJ2-1	-	ASRSSSGNLGYNEQF
TRBV5-8	TRBJ2-7	-	ASSLGQGGLKSYEQY
TRBV6-1	TRBJ2-7	few	ASSEESGGSYEQY
TRBV6-6	TRBJ1-5	-	ASSDYRDQPQH
TRBV27	TRBJ1-4	-	ASSLRSGTNEKLF
TRBV2	TRBJ2-7	few	ASSPQGIVYEQY
TRBV5-1	TRBJ2-2	-	ASSHRQGTSGRSYTGELF
TRBV14	TRBJ2-2	-	ASSQNAGFAMGAVFAGELF
TRBV6-1	TRBJ2-7	-	ASSELGSGEQY
TRBV6-1	TRBJ2-2	-	ASSEDDRAGLF
TRBV5-5	TRBJ2-3	-	ASSTRSRGSFADTQY
TRBV5-4	TRBJ1-1	once	ASSGHTGTNTEAF
TRBV11-3	TRBJ2-1	-	ASSLNTGSYNEQF
TRBV6-1	TRBJ2-5	-	ASSIPGQGTQY
TRBV4-2	TRBJ2-2	many	ASSHGTSGTNTGELF
TRBV7-2	TRBJ2-3	-	ASSLSVAGVEDTQY
TRBV9	TRBJ1-4	few	ASSVAGDQEKLF
TRBV18	TRBJ2-5	-	ASSPGSGYRETQY
TRBV27	TRBJ1-2	-	ASSLRQGGYGYT
TRBV14	TRBJ2-5	-	ASSQDYRTQETQY
TRBV28	TRBJ1-1	-	ATNTRREAF
TRBV18	TRBJ2-5	-	ASSRRTSGSLETQY
TRBV28	TRBJ2-4	-	ASSSPQTGEIQY
TRBV4-1	TRBJ2-7	-	ASSQDLLAGSSYEQY
TRBV5-4	TRBJ1-1	once	ASSIGQRNTEAF
TRBV5-1	TRBJ2-7	-	ASRGSGGHEQY
TRBV28	TRBJ2-5	many	ASSSSAQETQY